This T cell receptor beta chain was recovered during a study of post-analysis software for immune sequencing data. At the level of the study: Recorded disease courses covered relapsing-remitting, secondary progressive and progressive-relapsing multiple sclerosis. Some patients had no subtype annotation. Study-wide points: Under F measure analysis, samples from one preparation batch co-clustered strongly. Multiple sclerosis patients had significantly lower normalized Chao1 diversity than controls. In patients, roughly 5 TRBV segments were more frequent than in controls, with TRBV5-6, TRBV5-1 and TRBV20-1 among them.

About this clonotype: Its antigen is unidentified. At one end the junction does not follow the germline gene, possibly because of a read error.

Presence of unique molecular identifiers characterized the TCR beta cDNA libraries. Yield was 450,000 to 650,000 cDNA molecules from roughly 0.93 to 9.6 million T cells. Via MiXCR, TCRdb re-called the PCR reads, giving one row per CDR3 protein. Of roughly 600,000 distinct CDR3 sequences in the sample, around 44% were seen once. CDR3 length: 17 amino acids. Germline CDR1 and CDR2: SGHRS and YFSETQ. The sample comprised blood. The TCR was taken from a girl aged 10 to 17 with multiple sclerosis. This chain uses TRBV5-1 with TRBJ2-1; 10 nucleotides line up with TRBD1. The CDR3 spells CVSSVRLGTGVHNEQFF. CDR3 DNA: TGCGTCAGCAGCGTACGCTTAGGGACAGGGGTTCACAATGAGCAGTTCTTC.